This T cell receptor (beta chain) was found in a study of blood T cell repertoires in COVID-19. Measured with immunoSEQ multiplex PCR; TCRdb has only the in-frame clones, and not every one. The sample consists of approximately 70,000 clones, about four fifths of them appearing once. Germline CDR1 SEHNR, CDR2 FQNEAQ (reference sequence). The germline V and J ends were trimmed by 5 bases and 4 bases, with 11 bases remaining between them. CDR3 length: 13 residues. This clone showed up just a few times. The chain uses TRBV7-9 and TRBJ1-2; D might be TRBD1 (5 bases). The sequencing input was peripheral blood. The clonotype originates from a woman older than 75 with acute or convalescent COVID-19. The CDR3 bases are TGTGCCAGCAGCCGGGGGGACCTCTATGGCTACACCTTC. The encoded protein is CASSRGDLYGYTF.